This paragraph covers one T cell receptor (beta chain) sequence. The CDR3 has 13 amino acids. With 4 bases removed from V and 1 base from J, the gap between germline ends came to 9 bases. Germline V gene data show CDR1 as SGHRS and CDR2 as YFSETQ. These data come from a study of blood T cell repertoires in COVID-19. Across the study: Samples came from the United States, Italy and Spain, spanning acute and convalescent COVID-19.

Produced via immunoSEQ multiplex PCR; TCRdb's table is partial and in-frame only. The data show about 32,000 clones, 75% to 90% seen once. V and J are TRBV5-1 and TRBJ2-7; D perhaps matches TRBD2 (5 bases). Sequencing input: peripheral blood. This TCR derives from a man aged 50-60 years with active or convalescent COVID-19. The CDR3 nucleotides are TGCGCCAGCAGCACCAGCGGTTCCTACGAGCAGTACTTC. Protein product: CASSTSGSYEQYF.